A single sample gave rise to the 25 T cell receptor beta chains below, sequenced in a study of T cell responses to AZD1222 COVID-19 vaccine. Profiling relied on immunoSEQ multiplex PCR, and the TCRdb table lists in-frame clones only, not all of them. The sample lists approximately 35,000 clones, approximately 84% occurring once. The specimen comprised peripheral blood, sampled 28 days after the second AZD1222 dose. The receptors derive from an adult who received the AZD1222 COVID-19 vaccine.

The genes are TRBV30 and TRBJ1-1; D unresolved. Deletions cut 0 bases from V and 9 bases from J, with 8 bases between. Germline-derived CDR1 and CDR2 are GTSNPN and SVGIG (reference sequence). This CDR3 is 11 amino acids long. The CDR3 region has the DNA TGTGCCTGGAGTGTTGTTGGCCAAGCTTTCTTT. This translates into CAWSVVGQAFF.

The CDR3 region has the DNA TGTGCCTGGAGTGTTGGACAGGGTGTGGCCCATGTTCACACTGAAGCTTTCTTT. It yields the protein CAWSVGQGVAHVHTEAFF. V gene TRBV30 combines with J gene TRBJ1-1; TRBD1 aligns across 8 bases. CDR3 length: 18 residues. Germline lookup yields CDR1 GTSNPN and CDR2 SVGIG (reference sequence). V dropped 0 bases and J dropped 3; count of bases not matched to a gene: 15.

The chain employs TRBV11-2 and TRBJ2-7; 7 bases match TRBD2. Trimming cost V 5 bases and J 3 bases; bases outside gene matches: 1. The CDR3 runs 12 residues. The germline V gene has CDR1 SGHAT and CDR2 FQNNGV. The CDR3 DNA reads TGTGCCAGCAGCCCGGGGGGCTACGAGCAGTACTTC. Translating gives CASSPGGYEQYF.

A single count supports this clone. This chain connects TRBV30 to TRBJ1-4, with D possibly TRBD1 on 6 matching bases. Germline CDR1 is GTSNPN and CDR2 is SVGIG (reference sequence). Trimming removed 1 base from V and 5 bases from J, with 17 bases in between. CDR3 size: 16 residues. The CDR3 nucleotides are TGTGCCTGGAGTGCTAACCTCCCGGGGGCGAATGAAAAACTGTTTTTT. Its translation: CAWSANLPGANEKLFF.

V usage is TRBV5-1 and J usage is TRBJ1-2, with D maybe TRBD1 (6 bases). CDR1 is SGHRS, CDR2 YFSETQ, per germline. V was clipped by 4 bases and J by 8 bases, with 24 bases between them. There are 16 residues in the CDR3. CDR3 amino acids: CASSLNMDRSRQGYTF. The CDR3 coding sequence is TGCGCCAGCAGCCTAAACATGGACAGATCACGTCAGGGCTACACCTTC.

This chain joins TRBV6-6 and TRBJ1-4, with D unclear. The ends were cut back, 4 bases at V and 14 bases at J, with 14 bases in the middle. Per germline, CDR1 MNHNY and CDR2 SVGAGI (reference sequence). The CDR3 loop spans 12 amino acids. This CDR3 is CASSSNQGGLFF. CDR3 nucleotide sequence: TGTGCCAGCAGTTCGAATCAAGGAGGGCTGTTTTTT.

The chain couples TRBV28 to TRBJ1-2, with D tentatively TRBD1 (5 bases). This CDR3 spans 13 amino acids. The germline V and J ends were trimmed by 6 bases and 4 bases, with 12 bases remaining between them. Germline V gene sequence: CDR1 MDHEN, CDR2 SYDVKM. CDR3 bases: TGTGCCAGCAGCCCTCCCGGGGGCTATGGCTACACCTTC. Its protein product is CASSPPGGYGYTF.

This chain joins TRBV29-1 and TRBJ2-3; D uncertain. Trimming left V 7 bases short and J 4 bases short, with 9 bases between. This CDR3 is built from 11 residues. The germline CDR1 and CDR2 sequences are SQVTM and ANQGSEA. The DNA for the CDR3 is TGCAGCGGATATAGCCCAGATACGCAGTATTTT. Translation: CSGYSPDTQYF.

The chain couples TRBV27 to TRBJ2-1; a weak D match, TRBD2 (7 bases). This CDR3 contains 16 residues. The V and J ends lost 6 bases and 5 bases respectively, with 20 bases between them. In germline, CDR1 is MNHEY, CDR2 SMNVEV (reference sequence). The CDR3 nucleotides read TGTGCCAGCAGATACAAAGGGGGGAGGGTTGACAATGAGCAGTTCTTC. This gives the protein CASRYKGGRVDNEQFF.

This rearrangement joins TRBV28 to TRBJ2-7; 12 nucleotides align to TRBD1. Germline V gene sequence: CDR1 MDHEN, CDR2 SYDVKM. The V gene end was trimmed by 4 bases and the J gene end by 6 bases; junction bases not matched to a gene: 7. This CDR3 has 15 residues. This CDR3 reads CASSSPGQGASEQYF. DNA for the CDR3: TGTGCCAGCAGTTCGCCGGGACAGGGGGCTTCCGAGCAGTACTTC. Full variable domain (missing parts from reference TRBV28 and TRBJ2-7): DVKVTQSSRYLVKRTGEKVFLECVQDMDHENMFWYRQDPGLGLRLIYFSYDVKMKEKGDIPEGYSVSREKKERFSLILESASTNQTSMYLCASSSPGQGASEQYFGPGTRLTVT.

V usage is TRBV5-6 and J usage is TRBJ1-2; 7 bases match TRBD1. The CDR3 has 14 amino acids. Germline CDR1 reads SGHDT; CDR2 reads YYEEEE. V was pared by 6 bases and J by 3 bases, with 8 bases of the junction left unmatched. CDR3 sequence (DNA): TGTGCCAGCACCAGCAGGGGGGCCCACTATGGCTACACCTTC. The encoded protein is CASTSRGAHYGYTF.

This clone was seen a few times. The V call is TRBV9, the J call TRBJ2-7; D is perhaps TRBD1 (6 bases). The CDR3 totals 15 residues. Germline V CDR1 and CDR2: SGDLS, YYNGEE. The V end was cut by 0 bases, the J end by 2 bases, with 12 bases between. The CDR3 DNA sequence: TGTGCCAGCAGCGTAGCTCAAGGACAGACCTACGAGCAGTACTTC. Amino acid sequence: CASSVAQGQTYEQYF.

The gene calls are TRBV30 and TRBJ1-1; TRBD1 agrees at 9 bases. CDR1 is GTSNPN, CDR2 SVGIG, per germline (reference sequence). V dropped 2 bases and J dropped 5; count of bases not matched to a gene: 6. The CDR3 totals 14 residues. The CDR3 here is CAWSWTGVGTEAFF. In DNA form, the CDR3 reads TGTGCCTGGAGTTGGACAGGGGTCGGGACTGAAGCTTTCTTT. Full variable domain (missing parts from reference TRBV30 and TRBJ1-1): SQTIHQWPATLVQPVGSPLSLECTVEGTSNPNLYWYRQAAGRGLQLLFYSVGIGQISSEVPQNLSASRPQDRQFILSSKKLLLSDSGFYLCAWSWTGVGTEAFFGQGTRLTVV.

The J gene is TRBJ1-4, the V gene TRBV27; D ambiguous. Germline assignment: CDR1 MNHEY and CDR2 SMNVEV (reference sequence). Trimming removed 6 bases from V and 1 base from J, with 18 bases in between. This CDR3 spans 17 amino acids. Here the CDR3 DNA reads TGTGCCAGCAGAAAGTACCCCGCCAGCAGAACTAATGAAAAACTGTTTTTT. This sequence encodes CASRKYPASRTNEKLFF.

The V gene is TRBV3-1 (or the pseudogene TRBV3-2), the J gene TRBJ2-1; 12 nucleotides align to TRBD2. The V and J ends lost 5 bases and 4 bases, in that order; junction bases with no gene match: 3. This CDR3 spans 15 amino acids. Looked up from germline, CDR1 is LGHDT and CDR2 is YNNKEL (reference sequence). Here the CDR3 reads CASSALAGGYNEQFF. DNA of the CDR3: TGTGCCAGCAGCGCCCTAGCGGGGGGGTACAATGAGCAGTTCTTC.

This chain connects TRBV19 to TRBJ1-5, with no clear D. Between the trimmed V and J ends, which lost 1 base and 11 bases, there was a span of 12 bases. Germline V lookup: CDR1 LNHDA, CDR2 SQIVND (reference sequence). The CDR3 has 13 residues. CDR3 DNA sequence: TGTGCCAGTAGTATAGTCGGTATGGCGACCCAGCATTTT. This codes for CASSIVGMATQHF.

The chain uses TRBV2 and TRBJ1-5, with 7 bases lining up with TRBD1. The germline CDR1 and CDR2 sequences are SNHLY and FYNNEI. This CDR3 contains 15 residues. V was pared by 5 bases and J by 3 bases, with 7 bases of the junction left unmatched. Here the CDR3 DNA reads TGTGCCAGCAGTCCCCAGGGGGACGACAATCAGCCCCAGCATTTT. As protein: CASSPQGDDNQPQHF.

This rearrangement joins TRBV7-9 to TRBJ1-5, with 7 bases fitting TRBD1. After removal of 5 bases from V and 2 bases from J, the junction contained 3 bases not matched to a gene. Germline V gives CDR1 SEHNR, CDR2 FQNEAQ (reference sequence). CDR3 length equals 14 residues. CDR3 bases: TGTGCCAGCAGCCCCGACAGGGGCAATCAGCCCCAGCATTTT. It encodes CASSPDRGNQPQHF. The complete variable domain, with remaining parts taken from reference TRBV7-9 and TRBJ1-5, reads DTGVSQNPRHKITKRGQNVTFRCDPISEHNRLYWYRQTLGQGPEFLTYFQNEAQLEKSRLLSDRFSAERPKGSFSTLEIQRTEQGDSAMYLCASSPDRGNQPQHFGDGTRLSIL.

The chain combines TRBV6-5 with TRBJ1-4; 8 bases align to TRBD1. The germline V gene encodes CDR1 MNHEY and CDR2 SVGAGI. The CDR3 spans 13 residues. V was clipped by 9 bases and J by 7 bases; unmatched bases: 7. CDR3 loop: CASLPGTGEKLFF. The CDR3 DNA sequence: TGTGCCAGTTTACCCGGGACAGGTGAAAAACTGTTTTTT.

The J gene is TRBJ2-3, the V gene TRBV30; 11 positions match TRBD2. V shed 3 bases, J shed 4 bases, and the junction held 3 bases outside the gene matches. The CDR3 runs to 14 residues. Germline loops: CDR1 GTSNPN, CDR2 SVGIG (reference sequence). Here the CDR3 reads CAWRGTSGADTQYF. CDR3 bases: TGTGCCTGGAGAGGGACTAGCGGCGCAGATACGCAGTATTTT.

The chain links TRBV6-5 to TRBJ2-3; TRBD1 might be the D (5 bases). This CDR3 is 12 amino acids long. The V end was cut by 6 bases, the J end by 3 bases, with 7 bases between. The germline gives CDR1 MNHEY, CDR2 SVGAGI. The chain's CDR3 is CASRRGTDTQYF. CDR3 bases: TGTGCCAGCAGAAGGGGTACAGATACGCAGTATTTT.

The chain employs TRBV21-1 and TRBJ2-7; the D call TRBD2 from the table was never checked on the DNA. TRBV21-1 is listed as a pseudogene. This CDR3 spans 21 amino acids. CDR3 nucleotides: TGTGCCAGCAGCGGTAGGGCTTTGGGACTAGCGGGACAAGGACGGGGGTACGAGCAGTACTTC. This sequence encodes CASSGRALGLAGQGRGYEQYF.

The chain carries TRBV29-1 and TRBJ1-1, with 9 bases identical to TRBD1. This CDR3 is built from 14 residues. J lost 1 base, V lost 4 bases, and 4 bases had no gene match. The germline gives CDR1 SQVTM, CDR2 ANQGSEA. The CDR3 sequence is CSVAQGASNTEAFF. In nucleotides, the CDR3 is TGCAGCGTTGCACAGGGGGCATCGAACACTGAAGCTTTCTTT.

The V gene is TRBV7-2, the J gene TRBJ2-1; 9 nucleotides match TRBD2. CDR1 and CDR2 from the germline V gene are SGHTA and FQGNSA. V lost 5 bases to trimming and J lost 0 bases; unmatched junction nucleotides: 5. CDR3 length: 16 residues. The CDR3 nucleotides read TGTGCCAGCAGCGTGAGGACTAGCGTCTCCTACAATGAGCAGTTCTTC. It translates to CASSVRTSVSYNEQFF.

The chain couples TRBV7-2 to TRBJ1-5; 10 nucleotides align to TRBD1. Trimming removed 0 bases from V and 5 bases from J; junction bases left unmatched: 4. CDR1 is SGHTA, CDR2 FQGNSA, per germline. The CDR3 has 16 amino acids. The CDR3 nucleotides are TGTGCCAGCAGCTTAGCGAGGACAGGGGGGGATCAGCCCCAGCATTTT. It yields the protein CASSLARTGGDQPQHF.